This T cell receptor beta chain was profiled in a study of shared clonotypes between healthy human individuals. Only in-frame clones appear in the TCRdb table, and some are missing; sequencing was by immunoSEQ multiplex PCR. The repertoire includes roughly 1,800,000 clones, about 95% of them detected once, and 1.2% sits in the top ten. The naive CD8 subset, CD45RO-negative cells positively selected for CCR7, excluded terminally differentiated effector memory CD45RA+ cells. As to this clone: Its antigen is unknown.

The CDR3 has 15 amino acids. V gave up 6 bases and J gave up 6 bases, with 17 bases separating them. Study-wide points: When compared with the clonotypes that were shared by all four sorted-subset donors, the non-shared clonotypes turned out to have lower generation probabilities. What naive subsets generally showed was a larger estimated richness than memory subsets showed. Several donors held about 5% of naive CD4 clonotypes in common.

This rearrangement joins TRBV6-7 to TRBJ2-2; a possible D gene is TRBD1 (5 bases). TRBV6-7 is noted as an ORF with a role that remains uncertain. The TCR comes from a man between 18 and 35 years old in good health. Specimen: naive CD8+ T cells sorted from blood. The CDR3 here is CASSPNPQDAGELFF. CDR3 nucleotide sequence: TGTGCCAGCAGCCCTAACCCACAGGATGCCGGGGAGCTGTTTTTT.